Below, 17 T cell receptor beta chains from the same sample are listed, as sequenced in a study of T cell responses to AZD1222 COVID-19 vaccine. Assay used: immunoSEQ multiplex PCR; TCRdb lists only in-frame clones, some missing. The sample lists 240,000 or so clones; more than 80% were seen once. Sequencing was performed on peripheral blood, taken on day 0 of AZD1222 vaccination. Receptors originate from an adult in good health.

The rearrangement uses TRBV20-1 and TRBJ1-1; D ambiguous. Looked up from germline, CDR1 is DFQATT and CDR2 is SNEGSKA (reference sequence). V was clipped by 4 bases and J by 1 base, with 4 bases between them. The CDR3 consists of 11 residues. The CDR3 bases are TGCAGTGCTACGCCGAACACTGAAGCTTTCTTT. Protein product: CSATPNTEAFF.

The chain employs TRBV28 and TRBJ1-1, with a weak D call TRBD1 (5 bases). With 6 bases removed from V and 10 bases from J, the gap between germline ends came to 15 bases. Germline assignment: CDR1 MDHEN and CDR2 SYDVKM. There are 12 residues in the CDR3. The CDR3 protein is CASSPPAGRAFF. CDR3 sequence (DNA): TGTGCCAGCAGCCCCCCGGCAGGGCGAGCTTTCTTT.

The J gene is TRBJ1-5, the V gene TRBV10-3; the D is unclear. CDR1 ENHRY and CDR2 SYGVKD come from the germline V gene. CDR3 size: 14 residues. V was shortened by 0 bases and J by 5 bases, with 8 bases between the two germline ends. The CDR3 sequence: CAISESGGDQPQHF. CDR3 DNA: TGTGCCATCAGTGAGTCAGGTGGTGATCAGCCCCAGCATTTT.

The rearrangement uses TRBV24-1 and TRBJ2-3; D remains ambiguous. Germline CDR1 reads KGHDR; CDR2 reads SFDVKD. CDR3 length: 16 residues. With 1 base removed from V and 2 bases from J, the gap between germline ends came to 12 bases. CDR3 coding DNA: TGTGCCACCAGTGATTTTGGGCAGGACCCCACAGATACGCAGTATTTT. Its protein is CATSDFGQDPTDTQYF.

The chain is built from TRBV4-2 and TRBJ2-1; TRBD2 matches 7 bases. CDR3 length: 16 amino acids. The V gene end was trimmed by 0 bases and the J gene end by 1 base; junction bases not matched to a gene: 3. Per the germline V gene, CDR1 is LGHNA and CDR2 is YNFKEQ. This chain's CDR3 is CASSQDGGGSYNEQFF. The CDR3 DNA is TGTGCCAGCAGCCAAGATGGGGGGGGTTCCTACAATGAGCAGTTCTTC.

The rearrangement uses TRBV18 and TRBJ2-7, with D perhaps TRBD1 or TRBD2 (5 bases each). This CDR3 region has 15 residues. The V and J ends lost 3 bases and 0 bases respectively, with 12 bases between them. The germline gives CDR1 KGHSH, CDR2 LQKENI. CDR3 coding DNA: TGTGCCAGCTCACCGGGGACGGTGAGCTCCTACGAGCAGTACTTC. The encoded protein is CASSPGTVSSYEQYF. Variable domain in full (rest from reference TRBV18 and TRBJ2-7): NAGVMQNPRHLVRRRGQEARLRCSPMKGHSHVYWYRQLPEEGLKFMVYLQKENIIDESGMPKERFSAEFPKEGPSILRIQQVVRGDSAAYFCASSPGTVSSYEQYFGPGTRLTVT.

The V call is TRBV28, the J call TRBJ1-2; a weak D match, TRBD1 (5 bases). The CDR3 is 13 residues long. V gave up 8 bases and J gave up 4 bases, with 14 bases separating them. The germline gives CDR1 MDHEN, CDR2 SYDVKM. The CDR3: CASRQGLFYGYTF. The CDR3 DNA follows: TGTGCCAGCCGTCAGGGTCTTTTCTATGGCTACACCTTC.

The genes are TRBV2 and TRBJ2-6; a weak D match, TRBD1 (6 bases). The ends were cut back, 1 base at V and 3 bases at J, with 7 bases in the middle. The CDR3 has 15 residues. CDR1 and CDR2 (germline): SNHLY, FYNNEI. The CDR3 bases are TGTGCCAGCAGTGAAGGGACAGTTGGGGCCAACGTCCTGACTTTC. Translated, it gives CASSEGTVGANVLTF.

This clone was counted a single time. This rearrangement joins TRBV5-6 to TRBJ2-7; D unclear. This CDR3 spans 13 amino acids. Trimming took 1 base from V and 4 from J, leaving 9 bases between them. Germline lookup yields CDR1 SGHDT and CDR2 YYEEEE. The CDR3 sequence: CASSLRFRYEQYF. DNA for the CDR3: TGTGCCAGCAGCTTGAGGTTTCGGTACGAGCAGTACTTC. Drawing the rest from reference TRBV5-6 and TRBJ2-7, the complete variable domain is DAGVTQSPTHLIKTRGQQVTLRCSPKSGHDTVSWYQQALGQGPQFIFQYYEEEERQRGNFPDRFSGHQFPNYSSELNVNALLLGDSALYLCASSLRFRYEQYFGPGTRLTVT.

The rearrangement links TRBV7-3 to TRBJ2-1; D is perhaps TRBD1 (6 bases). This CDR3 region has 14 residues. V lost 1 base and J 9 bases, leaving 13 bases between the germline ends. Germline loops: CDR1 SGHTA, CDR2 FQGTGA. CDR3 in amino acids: CASSLSGGPSEQFF. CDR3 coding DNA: TGTGCCAGCAGCTTAAGTGGGGGCCCGAGTGAGCAGTTCTTC.

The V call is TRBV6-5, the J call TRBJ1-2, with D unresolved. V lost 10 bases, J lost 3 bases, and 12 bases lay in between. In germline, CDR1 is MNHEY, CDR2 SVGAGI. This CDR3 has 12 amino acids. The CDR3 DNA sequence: TGTGCCACGCAAGCAGGAGACTATGGCTACACCTTC. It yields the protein CATQAGDYGYTF.

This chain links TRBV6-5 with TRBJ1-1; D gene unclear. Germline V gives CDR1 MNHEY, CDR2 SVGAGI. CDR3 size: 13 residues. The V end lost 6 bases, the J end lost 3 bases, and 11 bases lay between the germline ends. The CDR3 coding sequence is TGTGCCAGCAGCTCAACTGGACACACTGAAGCTTTCTTT. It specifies CASSSTGHTEAFF.

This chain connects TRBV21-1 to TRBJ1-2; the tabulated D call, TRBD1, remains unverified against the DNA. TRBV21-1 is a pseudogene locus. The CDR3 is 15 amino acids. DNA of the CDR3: TGTGCCAGCAGCCCTTACCAGGGGCGCGATTATGGCTACACCTTC. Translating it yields CASSPYQGRDYGYTF.

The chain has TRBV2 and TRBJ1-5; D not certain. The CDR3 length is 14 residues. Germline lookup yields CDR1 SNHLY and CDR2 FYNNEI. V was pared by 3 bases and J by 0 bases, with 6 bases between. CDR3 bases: TGTGCCAGCAGTGACGGTCATAGCAATCAGCCCCAGCATTTT. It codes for CASSDGHSNQPQHF.

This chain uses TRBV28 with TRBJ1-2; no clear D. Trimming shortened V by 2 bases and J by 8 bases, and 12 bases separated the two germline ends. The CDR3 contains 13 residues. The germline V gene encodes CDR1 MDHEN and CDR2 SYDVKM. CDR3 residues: CASSLLEGQGYTF. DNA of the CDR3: TGTGCCAGCAGTTTACTTGAGGGCCAAGGCTACACCTTC.

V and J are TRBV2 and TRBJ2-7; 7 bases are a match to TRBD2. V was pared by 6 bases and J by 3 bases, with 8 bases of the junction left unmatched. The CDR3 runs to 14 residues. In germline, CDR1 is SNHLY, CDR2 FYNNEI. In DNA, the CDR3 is TGTGCCAGCAGCACCCTAGCGGAGCTCTACGAGCAGTACTTC. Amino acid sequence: CASSTLAELYEQYF.

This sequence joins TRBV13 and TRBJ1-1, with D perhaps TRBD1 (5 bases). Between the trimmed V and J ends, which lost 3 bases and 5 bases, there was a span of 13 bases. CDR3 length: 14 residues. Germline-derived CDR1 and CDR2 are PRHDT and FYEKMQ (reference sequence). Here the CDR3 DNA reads TGTGCCAGCAGCTTTGGGACCCTGGGGACTGAAGCTTTCTTT. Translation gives CASSFGTLGTEAFF.